The text below deals with one TCR beta chain. Its cognate antigen is unknown. 60 Vbeta and 13 Jbeta primers were used in PCR. This table comes from immunoSEQ multiplex PCR, and its TCRdb copy is limited to in-frame clones, with some not included. This table holds around 150,000 clones, around four fifths found once. The record originates from a study of cytomegalovirus exposure and HLA in healthy donors. Study-level points and caveats: Several of the most significant clusters appeared linked to common viral pathogens, based on a later analysis. Reports indicated that the classifier achieved high specificity and sensitivity in diagnosing cytomegalovirus status. It was 150 to 200 TCR beta chains that were listed as cytomegalovirus-associated. A link between a missense DCLRE1C variant and TCR beta V- and J-gene trimming emerged from a later analysis.

Germline V gene data show CDR1 as SGHTA and CDR2 as FQGNSA. The CDR3 sequence is 14 residues long. The V gene lost 1 base and the J gene lost 7 bases, with 11 bases spanning the gap. The chain employs TRBV7-2 and TRBJ2-1; perhaps TRBD2 as D (6 bases). The receptor comes from a male donor in good health and CMV-seronegative. The sequencing sample was made of PBMCs. CDR3 amino acids: CASSLGISGNEQFF. CDR3 bases: TGTGCCAGCAGCTTAGGTATTAGCGGAAATGAGCAGTTCTTC. Combining the CDR3 with reference TRBV7-2 and TRBJ2-1 gives the whole variable domain GAGVSQSPSNKVTEKGKDVELRCDPISGHTALYWYRQSLGQGLEFLIYFQGNSAPDKSGLPSDRFSAERTGGSVSTLTIQRTQQEDSAVYLCASSLGISGNEQFFGPGTRLTVL.